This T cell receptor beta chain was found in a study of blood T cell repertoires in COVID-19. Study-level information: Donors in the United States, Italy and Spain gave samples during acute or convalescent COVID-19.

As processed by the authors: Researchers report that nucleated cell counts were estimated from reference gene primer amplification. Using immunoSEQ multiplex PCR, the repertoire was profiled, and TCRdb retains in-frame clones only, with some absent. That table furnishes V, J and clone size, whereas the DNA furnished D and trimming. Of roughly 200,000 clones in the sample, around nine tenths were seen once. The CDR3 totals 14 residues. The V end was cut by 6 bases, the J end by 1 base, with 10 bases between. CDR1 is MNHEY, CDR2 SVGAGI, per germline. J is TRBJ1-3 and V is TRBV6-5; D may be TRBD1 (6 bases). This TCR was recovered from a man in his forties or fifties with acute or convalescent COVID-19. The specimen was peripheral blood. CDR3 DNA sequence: TGTGCCAGCAGCCCAACAGGGTCTGGAAACACCATATATTTT. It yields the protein CASSPTGSGNTIYF.